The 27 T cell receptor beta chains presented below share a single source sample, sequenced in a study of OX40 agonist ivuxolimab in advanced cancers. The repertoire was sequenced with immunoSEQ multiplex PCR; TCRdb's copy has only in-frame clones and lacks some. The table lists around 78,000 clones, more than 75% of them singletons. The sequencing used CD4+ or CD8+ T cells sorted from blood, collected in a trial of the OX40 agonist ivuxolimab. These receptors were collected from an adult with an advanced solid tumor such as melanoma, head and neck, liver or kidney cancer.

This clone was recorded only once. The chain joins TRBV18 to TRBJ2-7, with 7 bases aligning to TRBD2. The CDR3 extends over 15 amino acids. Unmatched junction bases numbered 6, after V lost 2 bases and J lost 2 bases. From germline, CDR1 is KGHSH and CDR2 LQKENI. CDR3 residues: CASSPGEGLTYEQYF. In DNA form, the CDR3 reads TGTGCCAGCTCACCAGGGGAGGGGTTGACCTACGAGCAGTACTTC.

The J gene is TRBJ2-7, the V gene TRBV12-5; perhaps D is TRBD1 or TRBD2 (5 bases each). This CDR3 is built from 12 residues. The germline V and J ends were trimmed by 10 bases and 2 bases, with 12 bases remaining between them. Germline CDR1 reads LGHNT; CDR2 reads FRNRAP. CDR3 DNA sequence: TGTGCTACTTGCAGGGACGCCTACGAGCAGTACTTC. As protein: CATCRDAYEQYF.

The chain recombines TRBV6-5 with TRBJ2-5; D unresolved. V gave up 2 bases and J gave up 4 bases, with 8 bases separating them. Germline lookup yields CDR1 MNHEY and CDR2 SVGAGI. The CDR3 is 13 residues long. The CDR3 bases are TGTGCCAGCAGTTACCGCAGGTCAGAGACCCAGTACTTC. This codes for CASSYRRSETQYF.

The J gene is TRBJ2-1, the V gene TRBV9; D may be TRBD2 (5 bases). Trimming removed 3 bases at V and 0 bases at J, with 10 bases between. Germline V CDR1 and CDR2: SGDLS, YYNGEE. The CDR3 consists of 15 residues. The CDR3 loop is CASSERDYSYNEQFF. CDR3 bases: TGTGCCAGCAGCGAACGGGATTACTCCTACAATGAGCAGTTCTTC.

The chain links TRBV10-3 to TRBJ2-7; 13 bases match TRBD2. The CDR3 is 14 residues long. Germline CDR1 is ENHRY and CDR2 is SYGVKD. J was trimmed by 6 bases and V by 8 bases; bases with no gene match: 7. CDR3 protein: CAIGRTSGGSEQYF. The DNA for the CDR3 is TGTGCCATCGGACGGACTAGCGGGGGCTCCGAGCAGTACTTC.

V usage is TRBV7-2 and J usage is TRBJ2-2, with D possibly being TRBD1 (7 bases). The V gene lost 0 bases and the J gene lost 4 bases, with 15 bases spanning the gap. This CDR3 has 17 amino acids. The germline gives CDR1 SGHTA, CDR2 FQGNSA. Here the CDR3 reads CASSLAPTGRITGELFF. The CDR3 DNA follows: TGTGCCAGCAGCTTAGCCCCGACAGGGAGGATCACCGGGGAGCTGTTTTTT.

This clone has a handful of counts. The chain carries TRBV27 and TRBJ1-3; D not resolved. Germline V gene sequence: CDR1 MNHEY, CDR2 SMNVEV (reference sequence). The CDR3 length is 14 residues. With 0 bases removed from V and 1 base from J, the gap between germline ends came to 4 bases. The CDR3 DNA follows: TGTGCCAGCAGTTTATCAGGGTCTGGAAACACCATATATTTT. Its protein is CASSLSGSGNTIYF.

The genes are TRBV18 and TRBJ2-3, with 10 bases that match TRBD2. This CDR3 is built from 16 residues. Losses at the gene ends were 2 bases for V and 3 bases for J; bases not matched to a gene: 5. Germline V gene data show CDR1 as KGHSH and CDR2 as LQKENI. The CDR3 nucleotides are TGTGCCAGCTCACCATACGAGACTAGCGGGACAGATACGCAGTATTTT. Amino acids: CASSPYETSGTDTQYF.

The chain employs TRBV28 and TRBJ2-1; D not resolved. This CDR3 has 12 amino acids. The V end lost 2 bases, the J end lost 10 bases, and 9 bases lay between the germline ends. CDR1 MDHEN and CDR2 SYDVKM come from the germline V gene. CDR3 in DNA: TGTGCCAGCAGTTTAGTTGCGCGGGAGCAGTTCTTC. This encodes CASSLVAREQFF.

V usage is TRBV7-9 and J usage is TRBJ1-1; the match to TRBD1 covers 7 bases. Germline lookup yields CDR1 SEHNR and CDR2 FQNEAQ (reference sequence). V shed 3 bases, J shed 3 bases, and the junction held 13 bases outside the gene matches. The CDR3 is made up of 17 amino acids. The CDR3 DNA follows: TGTGCCAGCAGCTTGGGGACAGTTAAGAAAGCGGACACTGAAGCTTTCTTT. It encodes CASSLGTVKKADTEAFF.

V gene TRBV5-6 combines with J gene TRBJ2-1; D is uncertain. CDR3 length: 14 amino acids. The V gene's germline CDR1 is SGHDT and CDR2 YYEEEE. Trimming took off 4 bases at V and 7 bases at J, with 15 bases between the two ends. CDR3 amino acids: CASSPRMVLNEQFF. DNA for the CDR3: TGTGCCAGCAGCCCCCGCATGGTATTAAATGAGCAGTTCTTC.

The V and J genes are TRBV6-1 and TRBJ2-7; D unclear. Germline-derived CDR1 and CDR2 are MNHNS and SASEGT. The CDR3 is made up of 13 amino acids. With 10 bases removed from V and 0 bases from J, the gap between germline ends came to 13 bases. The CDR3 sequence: CATEGRFSYEQYF. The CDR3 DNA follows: TGTGCCACCGAAGGGCGGTTCTCCTACGAGCAGTACTTC.

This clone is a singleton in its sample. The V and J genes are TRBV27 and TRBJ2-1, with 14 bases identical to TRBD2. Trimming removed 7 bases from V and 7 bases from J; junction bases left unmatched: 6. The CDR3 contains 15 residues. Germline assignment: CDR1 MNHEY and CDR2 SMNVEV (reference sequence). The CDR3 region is CASTGLAGGENEQFF. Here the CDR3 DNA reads TGTGCCAGCACCGGACTAGCGGGAGGCGAAAATGAGCAGTTCTTC.

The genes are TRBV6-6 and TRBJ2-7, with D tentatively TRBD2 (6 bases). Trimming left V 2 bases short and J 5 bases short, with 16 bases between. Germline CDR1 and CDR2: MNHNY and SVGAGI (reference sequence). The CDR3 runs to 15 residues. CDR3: CASSYPRGRRNEQYF. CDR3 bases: TGTGCCAGCAGTTACCCCCGTGGGAGGCGGAACGAGCAGTACTTC.

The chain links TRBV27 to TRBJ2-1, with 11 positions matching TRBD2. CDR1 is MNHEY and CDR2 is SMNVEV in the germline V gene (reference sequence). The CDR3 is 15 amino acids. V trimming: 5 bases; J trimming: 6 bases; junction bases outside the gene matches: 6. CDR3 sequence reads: CASSGLAGGRNEQFF. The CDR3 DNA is TGTGCCAGCAGTGGGCTAGCGGGAGGTCGCAATGAGCAGTTCTTC.

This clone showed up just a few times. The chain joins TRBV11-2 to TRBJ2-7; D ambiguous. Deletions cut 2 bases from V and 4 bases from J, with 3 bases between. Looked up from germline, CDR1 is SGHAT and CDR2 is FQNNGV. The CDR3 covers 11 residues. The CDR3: CASSLNYEQYF. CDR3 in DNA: TGTGCCAGCAGCTTAAATTACGAGCAGTACTTC.

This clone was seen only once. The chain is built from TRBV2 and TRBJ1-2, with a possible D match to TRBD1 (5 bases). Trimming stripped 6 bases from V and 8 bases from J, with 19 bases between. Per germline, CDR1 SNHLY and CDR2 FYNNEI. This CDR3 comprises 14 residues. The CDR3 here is CASRGGWGVDGYTF. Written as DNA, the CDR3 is TGTGCCAGCAGGGGAGGGTGGGGGGTTGACGGCTACACCTTC.

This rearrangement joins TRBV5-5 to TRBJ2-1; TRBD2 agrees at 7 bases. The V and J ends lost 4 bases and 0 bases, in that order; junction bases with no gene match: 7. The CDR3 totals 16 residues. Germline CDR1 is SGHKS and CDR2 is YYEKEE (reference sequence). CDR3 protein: CASSPQGGSSYNEQFF. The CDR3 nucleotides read TGTGCCAGCAGCCCTCAGGGCGGGAGCTCCTACAATGAGCAGTTCTTC. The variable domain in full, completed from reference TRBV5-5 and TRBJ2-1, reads DAGVTQSPTHLIKTRGQQVTLRCSPISGHKSVSWYQQVLGQGPQFIFQYYEKEERGRGNFPDRFSARQFPNYSSELNVNALLLGDSALYLCASSPQGGSSYNEQFFGPGTRLTVL.

In DNA form, the CDR3 reads TGTGCCAGCTCACCGATGGGACCTAACGAGCAGTACTTC. Its translation is CASSPMGPNEQYF. The rearrangement uses TRBV18 and TRBJ2-7; D may match TRBD1 or TRBD2 (5 bases each). CDR1 is KGHSH, CDR2 LQKENI, per germline. V dropped 3 bases and J dropped 5 bases, with 11 bases sitting between them. CDR3 length: 13 amino acids. Complete variable domain (other parts from reference TRBV18 and TRBJ2-7): NAGVMQNPRHLVRRRGQEARLRCSPMKGHSHVYWYRQLPEEGLKFMVYLQKENIIDESGMPKERFSAEFPKEGPSILRIQQVVRGDSAAYFCASSPMGPNEQYFGPGTRLTVT.

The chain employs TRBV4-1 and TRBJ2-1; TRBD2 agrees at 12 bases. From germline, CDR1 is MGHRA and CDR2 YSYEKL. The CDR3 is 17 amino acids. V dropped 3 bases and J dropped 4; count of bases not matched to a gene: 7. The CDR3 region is CASSHPPGTSGYNEQFF. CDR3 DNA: TGCGCCAGCAGCCATCCTCCCGGGACTAGCGGGTACAATGAGCAGTTCTTC.

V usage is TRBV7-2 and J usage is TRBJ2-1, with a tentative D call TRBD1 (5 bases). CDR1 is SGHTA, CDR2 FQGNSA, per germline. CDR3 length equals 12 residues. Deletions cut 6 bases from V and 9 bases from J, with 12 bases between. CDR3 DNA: TGTGCCAGCAGTTTCCAGGGTGGTGAGCAGTTCTTC. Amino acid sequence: CASSFQGGEQFF.

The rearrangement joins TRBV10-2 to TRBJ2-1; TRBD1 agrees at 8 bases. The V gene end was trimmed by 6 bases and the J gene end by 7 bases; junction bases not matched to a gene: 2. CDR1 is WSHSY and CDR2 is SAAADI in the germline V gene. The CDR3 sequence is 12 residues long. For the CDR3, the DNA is TGCGCCAGCAGGGACAGGGCGAATGAGCAGTTCTTC. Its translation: CASRDRANEQFF.

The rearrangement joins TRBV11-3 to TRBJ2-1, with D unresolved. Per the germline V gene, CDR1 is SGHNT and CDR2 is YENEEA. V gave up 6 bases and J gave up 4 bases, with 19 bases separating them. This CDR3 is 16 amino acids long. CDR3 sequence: CASSPLDTYLYNEQFF. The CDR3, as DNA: TGTGCCAGCAGTCCACTCGACACGTATCTGTACAATGAGCAGTTCTTC.

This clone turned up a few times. CDR3 DNA: TGTGCCAGCAGCTTAACTAGGACCTACAATGAGCAGTTCTTC. It specifies CASSLTRTYNEQFF. The chain combines TRBV11-3 with TRBJ2-1, with a tentative D call TRBD2 (5 bases). The V gene lost 2 bases and the J gene lost 2 bases, with 7 bases spanning the gap. The V gene's germline CDR1 is SGHNT and CDR2 YENEEA. CDR3 size: 14 residues.

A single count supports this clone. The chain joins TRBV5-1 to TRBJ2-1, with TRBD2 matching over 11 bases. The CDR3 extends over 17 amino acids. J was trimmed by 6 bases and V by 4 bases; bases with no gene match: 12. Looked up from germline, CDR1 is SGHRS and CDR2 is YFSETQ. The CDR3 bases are TGCGCCAGCAGCCTAACCTCTAGCGGGAGGACGGCCAATGAGCAGTTCTTC. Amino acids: CASSLTSSGRTANEQFF.

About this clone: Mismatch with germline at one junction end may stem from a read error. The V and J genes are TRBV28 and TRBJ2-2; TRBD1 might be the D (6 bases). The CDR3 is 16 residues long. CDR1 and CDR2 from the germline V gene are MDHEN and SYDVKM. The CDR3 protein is CASSSTALQGHRGAVF. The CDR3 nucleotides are TGTGCCAGCAGTTCGACAGCGCTACAGGGACACCGGGGAGCTGTTTTT.

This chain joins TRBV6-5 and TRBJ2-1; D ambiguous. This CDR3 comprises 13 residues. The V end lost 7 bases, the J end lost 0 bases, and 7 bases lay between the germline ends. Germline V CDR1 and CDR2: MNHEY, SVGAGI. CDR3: CASTSISYNEQFF. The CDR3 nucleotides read TGTGCCAGCACCTCTATCTCCTACAATGAGCAGTTCTTC.